The source of this T cell receptor (beta chain) is a study of blood T cell repertoires in COVID-19. Libraries were prepared by immunoSEQ multiplex PCR; TCRdb keeps only in-frame clonotypes and omits some of them. The table shows more than 85,000 clones, with almost 80% occurring only once. The V gene's germline CDR1 is SGHRS and CDR2 YFSETQ. V was pared by 1 base and J by 2 bases, with 6 bases of the junction left unmatched. The length of the CDR3 is 17 residues. This chain connects TRBV5-1 to TRBJ2-3; the match to TRBD2 covers 11 bases. The sequence derives from a man in his sixties with active or convalescent COVID-19. Sequenced: peripheral blood. In DNA, the CDR3 is TGCGCCAGCAGCTTGTCGACTAGCGGGACATCCACAGATACGCAGTATTTT. This gives the protein CASSLSTSGTSTDTQYF.